This is a list of T cell receptor beta chains from one sample in a study of identical twins. A single record per CDR3 protein comes from TCRdb applying MiXCR to the 5' RACE reads. The table includes some 710,000 distinct CDR3 sequences, over 5% detected once. The material sequenced was naive T cells sorted from blood. These receptors all come from a man aged 18 to 30 in good health. Each CDR3 is given with its conserved first and last residue. D genes are given only for firm matches. Size values are once, few and many counts, or a class for expanded clones, and some rows have none.

j_call,d_call,v_call,clone_size,cdr3_length,cdr3_nt,cdr3_aa
TRBJ2-7,TRBD1,TRBV5-1,many,16,TGCGCCAGCAGCTTGATAGGACAGGGGATTTCCTACGAGCAGTACTTC,CASSLIGQGISYEQYF
TRBJ2-1,TRBD2,TRBV5-1,-,17,TGCGCCAGCAGCTTGGGAACGGGGTTAGCGGGAAACAATGAGCAGTTCTTC,CASSLGTGLAGNNEQFF
TRBJ2-7,-,TRBV7-8,few,14,TGTGCCAGCAGCTTGGACTTTTCCTCCTACGAGCAGTACTTC,CASSLDFSSYEQYF
TRBJ1-1,-,TRBV5-1,few,18,TGCGCCAGCAGCCTCTTGCGGGACTCTTCCCACATGAACACTGAAGCTTTCTTT,CASSLLRDSSHMNTEAFF
TRBJ2-1,TRBD2,TRBV29-1,many,15,TGCAGCGTTGAGCCCATGCGGGAGGGCCGGGGTGAGCAGTTCTTC,CSVEPMREGRGEQFF
TRBJ2-1,TRBD2,TRBV5-1,few,16,TGCGCCAGCAGCTGGACTACTAGCGGAGTGGACAATGAGCAGTTCTTC,CASSWTTSGVDNEQFF
TRBJ1-2,TRBD1,TRBV4-3,few,17,TGCGCCAGCAGCCAAGATCTATTGGGACAGGGGATATATGGCTACACCTTC,CASSQDLLGQGIYGYTF
TRBJ2-3,TRBD2,TRBV28,many,15,TGTGCCAGCATCGAGGCGGGAGGGCCGAGGGATACGCAGTATTTT,CASIEAGGPRDTQYF
TRBJ2-7,-,TRBV6-2/TRBV6-3,few,20,TGTGCCAGCAGCACGAAGAGAGAGTCGGGACACCCTTTTAGCTCCTACGAGCAGTACTTC,CASSTKRESGHPFSSYEQYF
TRBJ2-1,-,TRBV10-2,-,14,TGCGCCAGCAGTGAACTAGGATCCTACAATGAGCAGTTCTTC,CASSELGSYNEQFF
TRBJ2-1,TRBD2,TRBV20-1,-,15,TGCAGTGCTAGAGATGGACGGGAGGGTTACAATGAGCAGTTCTTC,CSARDGREGYNEQFF
TRBJ2-2,-,TRBV29-1,many,14,TGCAGCGTTGTATTTGGCACAGACGCCGGGGAGCTGTTTTTT,CSVVFGTDAGELFF
TRBJ2-1,-,TRBV7-8,many,19,TGTGCCATCCATACTGGGGGGACGATTAGTCAAAGCTCCTACAATGAGCAGTTCTTC,CAIHTGGTISQSSYNEQFF
TRBJ2-4,-,TRBV11-2,-,16,TGTGCCAGCAGCCGCCTAGCGACAGGATTGGGAGTCTCCCAGTACTTC,CASSRLATGLGVSQYF
TRBJ2-5,-,TRBV20-1,many,13,TGCAGTGCTAGAGTACAGCGTAGGGAGACCCAGTACTTC,CSARVQRRETQYF
TRBJ2-2,-,TRBV12-3/TRBV12-4,-,16,TGTGCCAGTTCCCCCTTCGGAGGCTCGAACACCGGGGAGCTGTTTTTT,CASSPFGGSNTGELFF
TRBJ2-1,TRBD2,TRBV6-5,many,12,TGTGCCAGCAGGGACCTAGCGGGAGGGAGGTTCTTC,CASRDLAGGRFF
TRBJ2-1,TRBD1,TRBV4-1,many,15,TGCGCCAGCAGCTCGGACAGGGGGCCTCTAAATGAGCAGTTCTTC,CASSSDRGPLNEQFF
TRBJ2-1,TRBD1,TRBV4-1,many,18,TGCGCCAGCAGCCAAGAGTTTAGAGGACAGGGAGCCTACAATGAGCAGTTCTTC,CASSQEFRGQGAYNEQFF
TRBJ1-2,-,TRBV20-1,few,14,TGCAGTGCTAGGTCCCCGGGGGCGGACTATGGCTACACCTTC,CSARSPGADYGYTF
TRBJ1-1,-,TRBV20-1,many,12,TGCAGTGCTAGACGGGTGAACACTGAAGCTTTCTTT,CSARRVNTEAFF
TRBJ2-3,TRBD1,TRBV29-1,few,14,TGCAGCGTTGGTGGACAGGGGAACACAGATACGCAGTATTTT,CSVGGQGNTDTQYF
TRBJ2-3,TRBD2,TRBV5-1,few,16,TGCGCCAGCAGCTTGGTATTGGGAGGGCCGGCAGATACGCAGTATTTT,CASSLVLGGPADTQYF
TRBJ1-1,-,TRBV6-1,few,15,TGTGCCAGCAGTGAGCCGAACAGGGCCCCCCCTGAAGCTTTCTTT,CASSEPNRAPPEAFF
TRBJ1-1,-,TRBV11-1,-,18,TGTGCCAGCAGCTTATTCTACAGGCTAACCCCAATGAACACTGAAGCTTTCTTT,CASSLFYRLTPMNTEAFF
TRBJ2-2,TRBD2,TRBV4-1,many,16,TGCGCCAGCAGCCAATCCCCTAGCGGCTACACCGGGGAGCTGTTTTTT,CASSQSPSGYTGELFF
TRBJ1-5,-,TRBV21-1,few,13,TGTGCCACCTTGACCCTGGCCGGTCAGCCCCAGCATTTT,CATLTLAGQPQHF
TRBJ2-1,-,TRBV6-2/TRBV6-3,many,13,TGTGCCAGCGGGGCCGGGTTTAACAATGAGCAGTTCTTC,CASGAGFNNEQFF
TRBJ1-5,TRBD1,TRBV12-3/TRBV12-4,-,15,TGTGCCAGCAGCCAGGACAGGCCGAGGAAGCAGCCCCAGCATTTT,CASSQDRPRKQPQHF
TRBJ1-1,TRBD1,TRBV27,many,17,TGTGCCAGCAGTTTATCGACAGGGGGGCAAGGCCTTGATGAAGCTTTCTTT,CASSLSTGGQGLDEAFF
TRBJ2-1,TRBD1,TRBV7-9,many,16,TGTGCCAGCAGCCCCTACGCCGGGACAGGACACAATGAGCAGTTCTTC,CASSPYAGTGHNEQFF
TRBJ2-5,-,TRBV20-1,many,13,TGCAGTGCTGGCCCCGGGGATAAGGAGACCCAGTACTTC,CSAGPGDKETQYF
TRBJ2-3,-,TRBV18,many,13,TGTGCCAGCTCACCGTTTGTAGGAGATACGCAGTATTTT,CASSPFVGDTQYF
TRBJ2-2,-,TRBV7-6,few,14,TGTGCCAGCAGCCCCAACCGAAACACCGGGGAGCTGTTTTTT,CASSPNRNTGELFF
TRBJ2-1,-,TRBV6-1,-,14,TGTGCCAGCAGGAGAGGGGGACTACCTAATGAGCAGTTCTTC,CASRRGGLPNEQFF
TRBJ1-2,-,TRBV30,-,15,TGTGCCTGGAGTCTCTTCGTGGAGTATAGCTATGGCTACACCTTC,CAWSLFVEYSYGYTF
TRBJ2-2,-,TRBV11-3,-,15,TGTGCCAGCAGCCCGGGCAGGGGTGGAACCGGGGAGCTGTTTTTT,CASSPGRGGTGELFF
TRBJ2-7,-,TRBV7-9,-,14,TGTGCCAGCAGCCACACAGGGGGGGACTACGAGCAGTACTTC,CASSHTGGDYEQYF
TRBJ2-2,-,TRBV10-3,few,17,TGTGCCATCAGTGAGTCGATCCCGGCAGCCGCCGGCGGGGAGCTGTTTTTT,CAISESIPAAAGGELFF
TRBJ2-5,TRBD1,TRBV7-7,few,15,TGTGCCAGCAGCCGCGCCGGGACAGGAAAAGAGACCCAGTACTTC,CASSRAGTGKETQYF
TRBJ2-6,-,TRBV7-9,many,14,TGTGCCAGCAGCCCCGAGGCTGGGGCCAACGTCCTGACTTTC,CASSPEAGANVLTF
TRBJ2-1,-,TRBV11-2,-,16,TGTGCCAGCAGCTTAGTCCGGGACATTTCCTACAATGAGCAGTTCTTC,CASSLVRDISYNEQFF
TRBJ2-2,-,TRBV18,few,16,TGTGCCAGCTCACCTTACCAAATAGAGAACACCGGGGAGCTGTTTTTT,CASSPYQIENTGELFF
TRBJ2-1,-,TRBV12-3/TRBV12-4,few,13,TGTGCCAGCGGGGCTAGGATGAGCGGTGAGCAGTTCTTC,CASGARMSGEQFF
TRBJ2-1,TRBD2,TRBV10-3,-,16,TGTGCCATCAGTGCATGGACTAGCGGGGTTGCCAATGAGCAGTTCTTC,CAISAWTSGVANEQFF
TRBJ1-4,TRBD1,TRBV7-2,many,14,TGTGCCAGCAGCCGGACAGGGCCTAATGAAAAACTGTTTTTT,CASSRTGPNEKLFF
TRBJ2-7,TRBD1,TRBV11-1,-,12,TGTGCCAGCAGAGGGGACAGGGCTGAGCAGTACTTC,CASRGDRAEQYF
TRBJ2-1,TRBD2,TRBV19,once,15,TGTGCCAGTAGTATAAACAGCGGGAAGTACAATGAGCAGTTCTTC,CASSINSGKYNEQFF
TRBJ2-1,TRBD2,TRBV20-1,many,18,TGCAGTGCACAGGGACTAGCGGCTTCCGAAAGGATCTCCAATGAGCAGTTCTTC,CSAQGLAASERISNEQFF